The present entry profiles one T cell receptor (beta chain) with its context. This clonotype was detected ten times or more. It has no known antigen specificity. Base qualities are not at hand, and no much larger clone is one base apart. This specimen belongs to a study of blood T cells in healthy people across ages (dated by TCRdb to about 2015). Describing the broader study: In model experiments, template switching captured roughly one uniquely barcoded TCR beta cDNA molecule for every two T cells. To avoid experimental bias, donors of different ages were randomly spread across the sequencing lanes. Age-related changes in TCR beta repertoire diversity were measured in the study by deep sequencing normalized with unique cDNA molecular identifiers. Using the same blood draw, the study looked at two additional independent replicas of 1 million unique cDNA reads for two donors, one aged 18 to 29 and the other aged 80 or older. Four age groups were formed from the donors: young (average 16 years), middle-aged (approximately 41), aged (roughly 59) and long-lived (approximately 80).

The library was produced with 5' RACE. For sequencing, an Illumina HiSeq 2500 was employed. A second PCR of about 6 to 11 cycles was performed with a sample-barcoded 5' primer and a J-beta primer mix. A unique molecular identifier was introduced onto each TCR beta cDNA molecule by a template-switch 5' adaptor carrying 12 random nucleotides. At least 3 million CDR3-containing paired-end reads were obtained from each sample. First-strand cDNA synthesis was performed from all RNA using the Mint cDNA synthesis kit, with priming by a TRBC-specific oligonucleotide. Following uracil-DNA glycosylase treatment, all cDNA underwent a first 18-cycle PCR with the universal primers M1SS and BC2_uni_R. In the authors' own workflow: For normalization, 1 million high-quality reads, each with a distinct molecular identifier, were randomly selected from each sample. Instead of being binned into consensus sequences, reads that shared molecular identifiers were thrown out. CDR3 identification, clonotype clustering and error correction used MiTCR with a Q25 quality threshold and the strictest error-elimination algorithm. Lower-bound total TCR beta diversity was estimated with a nonparametric unseen species model using Euler transformation. TCRdb applied fastp at Q25 and MiXCR to the public reads, then kept only in-frame beta chains. Identical CDR3 proteins give one entry, which carries the most common genes and DNA. TCRdb, not the authors, supplied the V and J calls. The sample data list about 640,000 distinct CDR3 sequences, and around three fifths of these were observed just once. The top ten clonotypes cover 30% to 45% of the sample.

Study-level results and caveats: Because the CMV infection status of the donors was unknown, age-related changes in expanded clonotypes may potentially have been confounded. Total diversity estimates from one million sequenced T cells were considered lower bounds and underestimates. Since profiling was done on bulk unsorted PBMCs, naive and antigen-experienced compartments could not be conclusively compared. Compared with the aged group, the long-lived group had more naive CD4+ T cells, fewer expanded clones and increased TCR diversity, suggesting age selection. Observed TCR beta diversity per million T cells fell roughly linearly with age, and a significant reduction was already apparent by age about 36. Observed TCR beta diversity correlated strongly with the percentage of naive T cells measured by flow cytometry.

The cysteine opens and the phenylalanine closes a CDR3 of 13 amino acids. Only CDR3 DNA is held: 39 bases, read in frame from base 1. Trimming costs V 3 bases and J 1 base, and their ends lie 8 bases apart. In the germline V gene (reference sequence), CDR1 corresponds to DFQATT and CDR2 to SNEGSKA. The 35 to 40 donors, aged roughly 6 to 90 years, were systemically healthy Caucasian individuals from Russia. Each donor gave 8 to 10 milliliters of peripheral blood, collected into EDTA-treated Vacutainer tubes. Ficoll-Paque density-gradient centrifugation was used to isolate PBMCs, with at least 6 million per sample. Trizol reagent was used to extract total RNA from PBMCs, with at least 5 micrograms per sample. Naive CD45RAhigh/CD27high T cell percentages were measured by flow cytometry on a PBMC aliquot from every donor.

The sequencing sample was made of blood. Recombination connected TRBV20-1 to TRBJ2-3; the D gene is not confidently resolved. The sequence was collected from a man between 60 and 75 years old in good health. The nucleotide sequence reads TGCAGTGCTAGTAACCCGGGCACAGATACGCAGTATTTT. It codes for CSASNPGTDTQYF.